Each of the 9 T cell receptor beta chains below was sequenced from the same sample in a study of memory B cells and T cells in multiple sclerosis. These receptors have no known antigen. Produced via immunoSEQ multiplex PCR; TCRdb's table is partial and in-frame only. The table records about 32,000 clones, about 83% of them present only once. CFSE-dim autoproliferating and CFSE-high non-proliferating T cells from unstimulated culture were sequenced separately. Replicate wells were pooled after around seven days of stimulus-free culture of 40 million to 65 million CFSE-labeled PBMCs. Sequences were obtained from PBMCs from blood kept in culture. Receptors originate from a human donor with multiple sclerosis.

The rearrangement joins TRBV6-5 to TRBJ1-5; no clear D. This CDR3 is built from 13 residues. Trimming removed 0 bases from V and 7 bases from J, with 7 bases in between. The germline gives CDR1 MNHEY, CDR2 SVGAGI. CDR3 amino acids: CASSYSMFQPQHF. The CDR3 coding sequence is TGTGCCAGCAGTTACTCGATGTTCCAGCCCCAGCATTTT.

The CDR3 is CAISESIGYEQYF. The CDR3, as DNA: TGTGCCATCAGTGAGTCGATAGGATACGAGCAGTACTTC. The rearrangement uses TRBV10-3 and TRBJ2-7; D gene uncertain. This CDR3 comprises 13 residues. CDR1 is ENHRY and CDR2 is SYGVKD in the germline V gene. Trimming stripped 0 bases from V and 4 bases from J, with 7 bases between.

The V call is TRBV12-5, the J call TRBJ2-5; a weak D match, TRBD2 (5 bases). The better agreement between TRBJ2-7 and the DNA end casts doubt on the J call. Germline values: CDR1 LGHNT, CDR2 FRNRAP. This CDR3 region has 18 residues. CDR3 in amino acids: CASGLVRGLREINYEQYF. The CDR3 nucleotides read TGTGCTAGTGGTTTGGTACGAGGTTTGAGGGAGATTAACTACGAGCAGTACTTC.

The genes are TRBV28 and TRBJ2-2; D uncertain. Germline-derived CDR1 and CDR2 are MDHEN and SYDVKM. The CDR3 length is 12 residues. V lost 8 bases and J lost 7, with 11 bases in between. The CDR3 nucleotides read TGTGCCAGCGAATTCAGATACGGGGAGCTGTTTTTT. This gives the protein CASEFRYGELFF.

V gene TRBV4-2 combines with J gene TRBJ2-7, with a possible D match to TRBD2 (6 bases). This CDR3 has 16 amino acids. The germline V gene has CDR1 LGHNA and CDR2 YNFKEQ. V was pared by 0 bases and J by 2 bases, with 14 bases between. The CDR3 protein is CASSQDGAGPTYEQYF. In DNA form, the CDR3 reads TGTGCCAGCAGCCAAGACGGGGCGGGGCCCACCTACGAGCAGTACTTC.

The V and J genes are TRBV7-6 and TRBJ2-3; D possibly corresponds to TRBD1 (7 bases). The V end was cut by 0 bases, the J end by 4 bases, with 11 bases between. CDR3 size: 15 residues. Germline loops: CDR1 SGHVS, CDR2 FNYEAQ. This CDR3 reads CASSLARGASDTQYF. The CDR3 region has the DNA TGTGCCAGCAGCTTAGCCAGGGGGGCTTCAGATACGCAGTATTTT.

The chain couples TRBV5-1 to TRBJ1-1; 8 bases fit TRBD1. The CDR3 consists of 16 residues. V trimming: 0 bases; J trimming: 4 bases; junction bases outside the gene matches: 8. From germline, CDR1 is SGHRS and CDR2 YFSETQ. CDR3 DNA: TGCGCCAGCAGCTTGGACAGGGGGAACCGGGGCACTGAAGCTTTCTTT. Residues: CASSLDRGNRGTEAFF.

The rearrangement links TRBV28 to TRBJ2-3; 7 bases align to TRBD1. The V gene end was trimmed by 8 bases and the J gene end by 4 bases; junction bases not matched to a gene: 3. This CDR3 has 12 residues. Germline V gene data show CDR1 as MDHEN and CDR2 as SYDVKM. The CDR3 is CASRTGADTQYF. The CDR3 nucleotides read TGTGCCAGCCGAACAGGGGCAGATACGCAGTATTTT.

V and J are TRBV27 and TRBJ2-7; 13 bases match TRBD2. Trimming took 3 bases from V and 3 from J; bases not matched to a gene: 20. Per the germline V gene, CDR1 is MNHEY and CDR2 is SMNVEV (reference sequence). This CDR3 is built from 21 residues. CDR3 coding DNA: TGTGCCAGCAGTTTGACGCTCCCAGCCCCGGGACTAGCGGGAATCTACTACGAGCAGTACTTC. It specifies CASSLTLPAPGLAGIYYEQYF.